These 17 T cell receptor beta chains share one sample of origin, sequenced in a study of beta chain features in type 1 diabetes. cDNA synthesis used the whole RNA isolate, giving expressed TCRB sequences. Only in-frame clones appear in the TCRdb table, and some are missing; sequencing was by immunoSEQ multiplex PCR. The sample includes 250,000 to 350,000 clones, about 11% seen only once; the top ten take around 0.015%. The sample taken for sequencing was naive CD4+ T cells from blood. Receptor source: a woman in her twenties or thirties in good health.

CDR3: CASSLRLSGQTYEQYF. The CDR3 DNA is TGTGCCAGCAGCTTAAGATTGTCGGGACAAACCTACGAGCAGTACTTC. The chain links TRBV7-3 to TRBJ2-7; possibly TRBD1 for D (6 bases). The ends were cut back, 1 base at V and 2 bases at J, with 15 bases in the middle. The CDR3 runs 16 residues. The germline CDR1 and CDR2 sequences are SGHTA and FQGTGA. The full variable domain, with the rest looked up from reference TRBV7-3 and TRBJ2-7, is GAGVSQTPSNKVTEKGKYVELRCDPISGHTALYWYRQSLGQGPEFLIYFQGTGAADDSGLPNDRFFAVRPEGSVSTLKIQRTERGDSAVYLCASSLRLSGQTYEQYFGPGTRLTVT.

This clone was seen a few times. This chain uses TRBV28 with TRBJ2-2; 8 positions agree with TRBD1. Unmatched junction bases numbered 14, after V lost 4 bases and J lost 7 bases. Germline V CDR1 and CDR2: MDHEN, SYDVKM. This CDR3 contains 17 residues. CDR3 amino acids: CASSSPSRRGQDGELFF. Here the CDR3 DNA reads TGTGCCAGCAGTTCGCCCTCGCGCAGGGGGCAGGACGGGGAGCTGTTTTTT.

The J gene is TRBJ2-1, the V gene TRBV14, with 9 bases fitting TRBD2. The CDR3 sequence is 15 residues long. In germline, CDR1 is SGHDN, CDR2 FVKESK. V gave up 3 bases and J gave up 9 bases; unmatched junction bases: 9. The CDR3 spells CASSHVAGGFTEQFF. CDR3 DNA: TGTGCCAGCAGCCACGTCGCGGGAGGGTTCACTGAGCAGTTCTTC.

The rearrangement links TRBV20-1 to TRBJ2-3; D remains unclear. The germline V and J ends were trimmed by 5 bases and 6 bases, with 9 bases remaining between them. This CDR3 comprises 11 residues. Germline V gives CDR1 DFQATT, CDR2 SNEGSKA (reference sequence). The CDR3 reads CSASNWDTQYF. The CDR3 bases are TGCAGTGCTTCTAACTGGGATACGCAGTATTTT.

Only a few counts were recorded for this clone. The chain links TRBV28 to TRBJ2-7; tentatively, D is TRBD2 (6 bases). Germline CDR1 reads MDHEN; CDR2 reads SYDVKM. The length of the CDR3 is 14 residues. Trimming removed 6 bases at V and 4 bases at J, with 16 bases between. CDR3 DNA sequence: TGTGCCAGCAGCTTAACTCCGGGGGAGTACGAGCAGTACTTC. This sequence encodes CASSLTPGEYEQYF.

This clone was observed a handful of times. The V call is TRBV7-3, the J call TRBJ2-1, with TRBD2 matching over 7 bases. Germline-derived CDR1 and CDR2 are SGHTA and FQGTGA. CDR3 size: 15 residues. The V gene end was trimmed by 0 bases and the J gene end by 5 bases; junction bases not matched to a gene: 4. CDR3 sequence (DNA): TGTGCCAGCAGCTTAACTAGCGGGTTACACAATGAGCAGTTCTTC. This sequence encodes CASSLTSGLHNEQFF.

V usage is TRBV7-2 and J usage is TRBJ2-1, with D tentatively TRBD1 (5 bases). The germline CDR1 and CDR2 sequences are SGHTA and FQGNSA. Trimming removed 2 bases from V and 2 bases from J, with 22 bases in between. The CDR3 length is 19 residues. Here the CDR3 reads CASSLIRGSRNKAYNEQFF. The CDR3, as DNA: TGTGCCAGCAGCTTAATTAGGGGTTCGAGGAATAAAGCCTACAATGAGCAGTTCTTC.

This chain uses TRBV29-1 with TRBJ1-1, with D unresolved. Trimming removed 2 bases at V and 6 bases at J, with 13 bases between. The V gene's germline CDR1 is SQVTM and CDR2 ANQGSEA. The length of the CDR3 is 13 residues. Here the CDR3 DNA reads TGCAGCGTTGAAATGGACTGGAGGGCTGAAGCTTTCTTT. Translated, it gives CSVEMDWRAEAFF.

The rearrangement links TRBV18 to TRBJ2-2; no firm D call. Trimming took 4 bases from V and 4 from J, leaving 7 bases between them. CDR1 is KGHSH and CDR2 is LQKENI in the germline V gene. There are 13 residues in the CDR3. The CDR3 protein is CASSQTVTGELFF. As DNA, the CDR3 is TGTGCCAGCTCACAAACAGTCACCGGGGAGCTGTTTTTT.

A few counts support this clone. The gene calls are TRBV7-6 and TRBJ2-5, with 8 bases that match TRBD2. The CDR3 sequence is 17 residues long. Germline CDR1 and CDR2: SGHVS and FNYEAQ. With V trimmed by 5 bases and J by 2 bases, 13 bases remained unmatched. CDR3 nucleotides: TGTGCCAGCAGCAACTCCGTCCCCACTAGCGGACAAGAGACCCAGTACTTC. Translation gives CASSNSVPTSGQETQYF.

In DNA form, the CDR3 reads TGTGCCAGCTCCTTGGGCGAAACCGGGGAGCTGTTTTTT. Protein: CASSLGETGELFF. This chain joins TRBV18 and TRBJ2-2; no definite D call. The CDR3 length is 13 residues. Trimming stripped 6 bases from V and 5 bases from J, with 10 bases between. Germline CDR1 and CDR2: KGHSH and LQKENI.

This clone was counted between two and nine times. In the same sample, other DNA sequences code for this CDR3. The chain recombines TRBV30 with TRBJ2-3, with D uncertain. Looked up from germline, CDR1 is GTSNPN and CDR2 is SVGIG (reference sequence). There are 12 residues in the CDR3. Trimming removed 2 bases at V and 3 bases at J, with 6 bases between. This chain's CDR3 is CAWSPSTDTQYF. CDR3 DNA: TGTGCCTGGAGTCCGTCGACAGATACGCAGTATTTT.

This clone was picked up a small number of times. The chain is built from TRBV7-2 and TRBJ1-1; 7 bases fit TRBD1. V shed 3 bases and J 1 base; nucleotides not matched to a gene: 5. Germline lookup yields CDR1 SGHTA and CDR2 FQGNSA. The length of the CDR3 is 15 residues. DNA of the CDR3: TGTGCCAGCAGCTTCCAAGGGACAGCGAACACTGAAGCTTTCTTT. Encoded protein: CASSFQGTANTEAFF.

This clone has only a few counts. The V gene is TRBV5-1, the J gene TRBJ2-7; D perhaps matches TRBD1 (6 bases). Trimming took 0 bases from V and 3 from J, leaving 16 bases between them. The CDR3 is 16 residues long. The germline V gene encodes CDR1 SGHRS and CDR2 YFSETQ. Here the CDR3 reads CASSLGGTNANYEQYF. The CDR3, as DNA: TGCGCCAGCAGCTTGGGGGGGACAAATGCTAACTACGAGCAGTACTTC.

The chain links TRBV15 to TRBJ2-2; TRBD1 matches at 11 bases. The CDR3 sequence is 18 residues long. The ends lost 0 bases at V and 5 bases at J; junction bases unmatched: 8. Germline CDR1 and CDR2: LNHNV and YYDKDF (reference sequence). The CDR3 is CATSRDPGQGVDTGELFF. CDR3 nucleotide sequence: TGTGCCACCAGCAGAGATCCGGGACAGGGGGTGGATACCGGGGAGCTGTTTTTT.

There are a few counts of this clone. The V and J genes are TRBV7-3 and TRBJ2-1; 8 nucleotides line up with TRBD2. The length of the CDR3 is 15 residues. Germline V gives CDR1 SGHTA, CDR2 FQGTGA. The J segment lost 6 bases and the V segment lost 5 bases, leaving 9 bases of the junction unmatched. CDR3 sequence: CASSPQLAVGNEQFF. The CDR3 DNA follows: TGTGCCAGCAGCCCCCAACTAGCGGTCGGCAATGAGCAGTTCTTC.

This chain uses TRBV9 with TRBJ2-1; 10 nucleotides line up with TRBD2. The CDR3 is made up of 16 amino acids. Unmatched junction bases numbered 4, after V lost 1 base and J lost 3 bases. Looked up from germline, CDR1 is SGDLS and CDR2 is YYNGEE. Written as DNA, the CDR3 is TGTGCCAGCAGCGTAACACCTAGCGGGGGCTACAATGAGCAGTTCTTC. The encoded protein is CASSVTPSGGYNEQFF. The full variable domain, with the rest looked up from reference TRBV9 and TRBJ2-1, is DSGVTQTPKHLITATGQRVTLRCSPRSGDLSVYWYQQSLDQGLQFLIQYYNGEERAKGNILERFSAQQFPDLHSELNLSSLELGDSALYFCASSVTPSGGYNEQFFGPGTRLTVL.